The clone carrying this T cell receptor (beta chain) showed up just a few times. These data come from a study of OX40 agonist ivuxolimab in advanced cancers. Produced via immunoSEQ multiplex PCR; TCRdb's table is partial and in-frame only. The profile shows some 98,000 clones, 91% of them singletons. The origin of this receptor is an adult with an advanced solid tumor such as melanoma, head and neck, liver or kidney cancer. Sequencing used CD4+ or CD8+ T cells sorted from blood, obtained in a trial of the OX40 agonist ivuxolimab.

The CDR3 DNA reads as TGTGCCATCAGTTCACGAACCGGGACAGGCGACGAGCAGTACTTC. Protein: CAISSRTGTGDEQYF. This sequence joins TRBV10-3 and TRBJ2-7, with 8 bases fitting TRBD1. CDR3 length: 15 amino acids. CDR1 and CDR2 (germline): ENHRY, SYGVKD. The V segment lost 5 bases and the J segment 5 bases; nucleotides outside the gene matches: 11.